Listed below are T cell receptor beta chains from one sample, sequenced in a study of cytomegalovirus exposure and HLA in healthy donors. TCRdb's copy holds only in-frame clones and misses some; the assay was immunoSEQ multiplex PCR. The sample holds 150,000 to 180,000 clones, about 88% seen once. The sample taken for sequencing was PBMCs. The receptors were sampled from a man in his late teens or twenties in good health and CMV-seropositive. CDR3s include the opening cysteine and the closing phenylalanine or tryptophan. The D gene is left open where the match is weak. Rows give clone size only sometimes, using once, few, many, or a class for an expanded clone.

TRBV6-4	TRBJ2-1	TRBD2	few	CASSDSAGGGYNEQFF	TGTGCCAGCAGTGACTCAGCGGGAGGCGGGTACAATGAGCAGTTCTTC
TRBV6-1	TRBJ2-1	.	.	CASSVSSLAYNEQFF	TGTGCCAGCAGTGTCTCGAGCCTCGCCTACAATGAGCAGTTCTTC
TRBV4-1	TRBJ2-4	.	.	CASSQGRPVGPAKNIQYF	TGCGCCAGCAGCCAAGGGCGGCCGGTGGGTCCAGCCAAAAACATTCAGTACTTC
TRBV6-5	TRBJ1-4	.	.	CASQLGRATNEKLFF	TGTGCCAGTCAACTAGGGAGGGCAACTAATGAAAAACTGTTTTTT
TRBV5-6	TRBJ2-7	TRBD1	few	CASSPGTGGYEQYF	TGTGCCAGCAGCCCTGGGACAGGGGGCTACGAGCAGTACTTC
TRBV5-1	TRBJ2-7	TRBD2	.	CASSSGLAGGSYEQYF	TGCGCCAGCAGCTCGGGACTAGCGGGGGGCTCCTACGAGCAGTACTTC
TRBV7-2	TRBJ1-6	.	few	CASSLGGANPPLHF	TGTGCCAGCAGCTTAGGAGGAGCCAATCCACCCCTCCACTTT
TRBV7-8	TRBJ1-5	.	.	CASSFGDTNYQPQHF	TGTGCCAGCAGCTTCGGGGACACCAATTATCAGCCCCAGCATTTT
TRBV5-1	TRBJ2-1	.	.	CASRGSGGNYNEQFF	TGCGCCAGCAGGGGGAGCGGAGGAAACTACAATGAGCAGTTCTTC
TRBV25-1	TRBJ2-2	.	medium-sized	CASSRGTGELFF	TGTGCCAGCAGCCGGGGCACCGGGGAGCTGTTTTTT
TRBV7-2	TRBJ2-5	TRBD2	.	CASSTPGLAGGSGTQYF	TGTGCCAGCAGCACACCGGGACTAGCGGGGGGCTCAGGGACCCAGTACTTC
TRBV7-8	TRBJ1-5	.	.	CASSFTGRPQHF	TGTGCCAGCAGCTTTACAGGGAGGCCCCAGCATTTT
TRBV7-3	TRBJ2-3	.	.	CASSLTVRDTQYF	TGTGCCAGCAGCTTAACTGTGCGAGATACGCAGTATTTT
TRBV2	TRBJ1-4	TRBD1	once	CASLRQGSTNEKLFF	TGTGCCAGCTTAAGACAGGGATCGACTAATGAAAAACTGTTTTTT
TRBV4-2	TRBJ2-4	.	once	CASSQVTLGKRDIQYF	TGTGCCAGCAGCCAAGTTACTCTCGGGAAAAGGGACATTCAGTACTTC
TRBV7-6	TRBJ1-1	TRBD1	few	CASSSQGAAFF	TGTGCCAGCAGCTCACAGGGGGCTGCTTTCTTT
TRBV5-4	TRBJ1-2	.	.	CASSSTGYYGYTF	TGTGCCAGCAGTTCTACAGGGTACTATGGCTACACCTTC
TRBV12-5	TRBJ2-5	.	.	CASGFFSQGGQETQYF	TGTGCTAGTGGCTTCTTTTCCCAGGGGGGACAAGAGACCCAGTACTTC
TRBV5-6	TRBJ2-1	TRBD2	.	CATHGLAGPAQHEQFF	TGTGCCACCCACGGACTAGCGGGACCTGCGCAGCATGAGCAGTTCTTC
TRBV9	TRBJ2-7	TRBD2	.	CASSVMAGAVEQYF	TGTGCCAGCAGCGTAATGGCGGGAGCGGTCGAGCAGTACTTC
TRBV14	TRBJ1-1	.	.	CASSQAAEAFF	TGTGCCAGCAGCCAAGCCGCGGAAGCTTTCTTT
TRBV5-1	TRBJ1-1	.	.	CASSWVERGTEAFF	TGCGCCAGCAGCTGGGTCGAGAGAGGCACTGAAGCTTTCTTT
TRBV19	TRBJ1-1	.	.	CASSILVMGRKTEAFF	TGTGCCAGTAGTATTCTGGTCATGGGCCGGAAGACTGAAGCTTTCTTT
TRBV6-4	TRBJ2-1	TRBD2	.	CASRPSGGAAEQFF	TGTGCCAGCAGACCTAGCGGGGGGGCCGCTGAGCAGTTCTTC
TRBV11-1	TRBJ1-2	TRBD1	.	CASSFPGTGVFGYTF	TGTGCCAGCAGCTTCCCCGGGACAGGGGTTTTCGGCTACACCTTC
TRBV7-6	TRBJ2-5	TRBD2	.	CASGFSGGRSLQETQYF	TGTGCCAGCGGTTTTAGCGGGGGGCGCTCCCTTCAAGAGACCCAGTACTTC